This T cell receptor beta chain was sequenced in a study of blood T cell repertoires in COVID-19. In the study overall: Whether acute or convalescent, the COVID-19 samples came from the United States, Italy and Spain. Nucleic acid was either cDNA or gDNA, and it came from T cells, B-cell-depleted T cells, or PBMCs.

In the authors' workflow: Estimation of nucleated cell counts relied on the amplification of reference gene primers. TCRdb keeps only in-frame clones here, not all; method: immunoSEQ multiplex PCR. From that table come the V and J calls and clone size; the DNA was used to work out D and trimming. The table records 150,000 to 200,000 clones, approximately 92% of them present only once. Trimming removed 7 bases at V and 2 bases at J, with 18 bases between. Germline V gene sequence: CDR1 MDHEN, CDR2 SYDVKM. The CDR3 runs 15 residues. The V call is TRBV28, the J call TRBJ2-7, with TRBD1 as a possible D gene (6 bases). This sequence originates from a woman in her fifties or sixties with acute or convalescent COVID-19. Sequenced sample: peripheral blood. In DNA, the CDR3 is TGTGCCAGCACTCCAGGGGCAGTGAACGCCTACGAGCAGTACTTC. This codes for CASTPGAVNAYEQYF. Filled out from reference TRBV28 and TRBJ2-7, the complete variable domain reads DVKVTQSSRYLVKRTGEKVFLECVQDMDHENMFWYRQDPGLGLRLIYFSYDVKMKEKGDIPEGYSVSREKKERFSLILESASTNQTSMYLCASTPGAVNAYEQYFGPGTRLTVT.